A selection of T cell receptor beta chains follows, all from one sample in a study of blood T cell repertoires in COVID-19. Assay used: immunoSEQ multiplex PCR; TCRdb lists only in-frame clones, some missing. This sample has tens of thousands of clones, with 70% to 90% found just once. Sequencing input: peripheral blood. Receptors originate from a man under 40 with acute or convalescent COVID-19. Each CDR3 is given with its conserved first and last residue. Each record gives: CDR3 protein, CDR3 DNA, CDR3 length, clone size, J gene, D gene, V gene. D genes are given only for firm matches. Not every row has a clone size; where given, it reads once, few, many or a size class.

CDR3: CASSLLESEQFF; DNA: TGTGCCAGCAGCTTACTAGAATCTGAGCAGTTCTTC; length: 12; size: -; J: TRBJ2-1; D: -; V: TRBV7-3
CDR3: CASSWGQGPNEKLFF; DNA: TGTGCCAGCAGCTGGGGACAGGGCCCTAATGAAAAACTGTTTTTT; length: 15; size: few; J: TRBJ1-4; D: TRBD1; V: TRBV7-9
CDR3: CASEGPLGYTF; DNA: TGTGCCAGCGAGGGCCCACTAGGCTACACCTTC; length: 11; size: -; J: TRBJ1-2; D: -; V: TRBV6-6
CDR3: CAWTSGYADTQYF; DNA: TGTGCCTGGACTAGCGGGTACGCAGATACGCAGTATTTT; length: 13; size: -; J: TRBJ2-3; D: TRBD2; V: TRBV30
CDR3: CASSTQMNTEAFF; DNA: TGTGCCAGTAGTACGCAGATGAACACTGAAGCTTTCTTT; length: 13; size: -; J: TRBJ1-1; D: -; V: TRBV19
CDR3: CASSQDVAGGKSPLHF; DNA: TGTGCCAGCAGCCAAGATGTAGCAGGGGGTAAGTCACCCCTCCACTTT; length: 16; size: few; J: TRBJ1-6; D: TRBD1; V: TRBV3-1/TRBV3-2
CDR3: CASSHRYRGSSTNEKLFF; DNA: TGTGCCAGCAGTCATAGGTACAGGGGGTCCTCAACTAATGAAAAACTGTTTTTT; length: 18; size: -; J: TRBJ1-4; D: TRBD1; V: TRBV6-6
CDR3: CASSQDGVAGNPSYEQYF; DNA: TGCGCCAGCAGCCAAGACGGGGTAGCGGGCAACCCCTCCTACGAGCAGTACTTC; length: 18; size: -; J: TRBJ2-7; D: TRBD2; V: TRBV4-1
CDR3: CASSVGTETEAFF; DNA: TGTGCCAGCAGCGTAGGGACAGAGACTGAAGCTTTCTTT; length: 13; size: -; J: TRBJ1-1; D: -; V: TRBV9
CDR3: CASSYSALADYEQYF; DNA: TGTGCCAGCAGTTACTCTGCTCTAGCGGACTACGAGCAGTACTTC; length: 15; size: -; J: TRBJ2-7; D: TRBD2; V: TRBV6-2/TRBV6-3
CDR3: CASSFPSHGQGHTGELFF; DNA: TGTGCCAGCAGTTTTCCCTCCCACGGACAGGGGCACACCGGGGAGCTGTTTTTT; length: 18; size: -; J: TRBJ2-2; D: TRBD1; V: TRBV28
CDR3: CASSLGGQRYGYTF; DNA: TGTGCCAGCAGCTTGGGGGGGCAGCGATATGGCTACACCTTC; length: 14; size: -; J: TRBJ1-2; D: -; V: TRBV11-3
CDR3: CASSPRQGADEKLFF; DNA: TGTGCCAGCAGCCCTAGACAGGGGGCAGACGAAAAACTGTTTTTT; length: 15; size: -; J: TRBJ1-4; D: TRBD1; V: TRBV5-8
CDR3: CAISDGDSPLHF; DNA: TGTGCCATCAGTGACGGGGATTCACCCCTCCACTTT; length: 12; size: -; J: TRBJ1-6; D: -; V: TRBV10-3
CDR3: CASRTEYGYTF; DNA: TGTGCCAGCAGGACAGAGTATGGCTACACCTTC; length: 11; size: -; J: TRBJ1-2; D: -; V: TRBV3-1/TRBV3-2
CDR3: CASRLTGNTEAFF; DNA: TGTGCCAGCAGGCTTACAGGGAACACTGAAGCTTTCTTT; length: 13; size: -; J: TRBJ1-1; D: -; V: TRBV6-1
CDR3: CASSSRRGGSDTQYF; DNA: TGTGCCAGCAGTTCCCGGAGGGGGGGGTCAGATACGCAGTATTTT; length: 15; size: -; J: TRBJ2-3; D: -; V: TRBV6-5
CDR3: CASSQDRLRSGELFF; DNA: TGTGCCAGCAGCCAAGATCGTTTGAGATCCGGGGAGCTGTTTTTT; length: 15; size: -; J: TRBJ2-2; D: -; V: TRBV3-1/TRBV3-2
CDR3: CASSSGFSGNTIYF; DNA: TGTGCCAGCAGCTCAGGGTTCTCTGGAAACACCATATATTTT; length: 14; size: -; J: TRBJ1-3; D: -; V: TRBV7-2
CDR3: CATGAGGANTGELFF; DNA: TGTGCCACGGGCGCGGGAGGTGCGAACACCGGGGAGCTGTTTTTT; length: 15; size: once; J: TRBJ2-2; D: TRBD2; V: TRBV6-5
CDR3: CASRDSNEKLFF; DNA: TGTGCCAGCCGTGACAGTAATGAAAAACTGTTTTTT; length: 12; size: -; J: TRBJ1-4; D: -; V: TRBV25-1
CDR3: CASSEARGSRRNTEAFF; DNA: TGTGCCAGCAGTGAAGCTAGGGGTTCCCGCAGGAACACTGAAGCTTTCTTT; length: 17; size: once; J: TRBJ1-1; D: -; V: TRBV6-1
CDR3: CASSAGQGAKYGYTF; DNA: TGTGCCAGCAGCGCGGGACAGGGGGCGAAGTATGGCTACACCTTC; length: 15; size: -; J: TRBJ1-2; D: TRBD1; V: TRBV7-9
CDR3: CSVEVPDYGYTF; DNA: TGCAGCGTTGAAGTCCCGGACTATGGCTACACCTTC; length: 12; size: -; J: TRBJ1-2; D: -; V: TRBV29-1
CDR3: CASSIGLAGLGETQYF; DNA: TGCGCCAGCAGCATTGGACTAGCGGGACTTGGGGAGACCCAGTACTTC; length: 16; size: -; J: TRBJ2-5; D: TRBD2; V: TRBV5-1
CDR3: CASGVGNGYTF; DNA: TGTGCTTCAGGGGTTGGGAATGGCTACACCTTC; length: 11; size: -; J: TRBJ1-2; D: -; V: TRBV19
CDR3: CASSYFRLAAAYEQYF; DNA: TGTGCCAGCAGTTACTTCCGACTAGCGGCAGCCTACGAGCAGTACTTC; length: 16; size: -; J: TRBJ2-7; D: TRBD2; V: TRBV6-2/TRBV6-3
CDR3: CASSHAYRGGTQYF; DNA: TGTGCCAGCAGCCATGCCTATCGGGGGGGTACGCAGTATTTT; length: 14; size: -; J: TRBJ2-3; D: TRBD2; V: TRBV3-1/TRBV3-2
CDR3: CASSLSGGRNTGELFF; DNA: TGTGCCAGCAGCCTGTCAGGCGGGAGGAACACCGGGGAGCTGTTTTTT; length: 16; size: -; J: TRBJ2-2; D: TRBD2; V: TRBV5-6
CDR3: CASGRAGNTGELFF; DNA: TGTGCCAGCGGGCGGGCAGGGAACACCGGGGAGCTGTTTTTT; length: 14; size: -; J: TRBJ2-2; D: -; V: TRBV7-9
CDR3: CASSITFRNYGYTF; DNA: TGTGCCAGTAGTATTACATTCAGAAACTATGGCTACACCTTC; length: 14; size: -; J: TRBJ1-2; D: -; V: TRBV19
CDR3: CASSPSRGNTEAFF; DNA: TGTGCCAGCTCACCGTCCCGGGGGAACACTGAAGCTTTCTTT; length: 14; size: -; J: TRBJ1-1; D: -; V: TRBV18
CDR3: CASSIALGLSSYEQYF; DNA: TGTGCCAGTAGTATCGCTCTGGGGCTCAGCTCCTACGAGCAGTACTTC; length: 16; size: -; J: TRBJ2-7; D: -; V: TRBV19
CDR3: CATSDFGQGAKNEQFF; DNA: TGTGCCACCAGTGATTTCGGGCAGGGGGCTAAAAATGAGCAGTTCTTC; length: 16; size: -; J: TRBJ2-1; D: TRBD1; V: TRBV24-1
CDR3: CAIGPAGNTIYF; DNA: TGTGCCATCGGCCCCGCCGGAAACACCATATATTTT; length: 12; size: -; J: TRBJ1-3; D: -; V: TRBV10-3
CDR3: CASSPGTPRTDTQYF; DNA: TGTGCCAGCAGCCCTGGGACACCCCGCACAGATACGCAGTATTTT; length: 15; size: -; J: TRBJ2-3; D: -; V: TRBV7-2
CDR3: CASSELGVEQEKLFF; DNA: TGTGCCAGCAGTGAATTGGGAGTTGAACAGGAAAAACTGTTTTTT; length: 15; size: -; J: TRBJ1-4; D: -; V: TRBV25-1
CDR3: CASSYGTRGEKLFF; DNA: TGTGCCAGCAGTTACGGGACTCGGGGAGAAAAACTGTTTTTT; length: 14; size: -; J: TRBJ1-4; D: -; V: TRBV6-2/TRBV6-3
CDR3: CASSPRTTNNEQFF; DNA: TGTGCCAGCAGCCCGCGGACTACTAACAATGAGCAGTTCTTC; length: 14; size: -; J: TRBJ2-1; D: -; V: TRBV11-2
CDR3: CASSTTSPHYNEQFF; DNA: TGTGCCAGCAGTACTACTAGCCCTCACTACAATGAGCAGTTCTTC; length: 15; size: -; J: TRBJ2-1; D: -; V: TRBV27
CDR3: CASSYGTGAYGYTF; DNA: TGTGCCAGCAGTTACGGGACAGGGGCCTATGGCTACACCTTC; length: 14; size: -; J: TRBJ1-2; D: TRBD1; V: TRBV6-5
CDR3: CASSPRQDSYGYTF; DNA: TGTGCCAGCTCACCAAGACAGGATAGCTATGGCTACACCTTC; length: 14; size: -; J: TRBJ1-2; D: -; V: TRBV18
CDR3: CASSLDGESNQPQHF; DNA: TGCGCCAGCAGCTTGGACGGGGAGAGCAATCAGCCCCAGCATTTT; length: 15; size: once; J: TRBJ1-5; D: -; V: TRBV5-1